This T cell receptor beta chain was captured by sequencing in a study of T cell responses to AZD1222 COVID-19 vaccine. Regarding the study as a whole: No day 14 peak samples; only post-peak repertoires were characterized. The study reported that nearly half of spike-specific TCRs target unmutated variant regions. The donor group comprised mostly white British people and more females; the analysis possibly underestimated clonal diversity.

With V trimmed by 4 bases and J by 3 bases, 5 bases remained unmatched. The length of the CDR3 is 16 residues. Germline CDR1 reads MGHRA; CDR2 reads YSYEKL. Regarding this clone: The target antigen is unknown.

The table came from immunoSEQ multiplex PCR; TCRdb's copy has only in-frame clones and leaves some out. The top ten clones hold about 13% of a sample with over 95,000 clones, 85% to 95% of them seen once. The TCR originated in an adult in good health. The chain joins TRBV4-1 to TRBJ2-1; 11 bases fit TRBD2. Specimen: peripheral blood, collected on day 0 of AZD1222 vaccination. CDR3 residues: CASSRETSGNYNEQFF. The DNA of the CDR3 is TGCGCCAGCAGCCGAGAGACTAGCGGGAACTACAATGAGCAGTTCTTC.